This entry lists 29 T cell receptor beta chains sequenced from one sample in a study of cytomegalovirus exposure and HLA in healthy donors. With 60 Vbeta and 13 Jbeta primers, the PCR was carried out. The data were produced by immunoSEQ multiplex PCR, yet TCRdb's version contains in-frame clones alone and is incomplete. The data show about 160,000 clones, roughly 79% seen once. The sample comprised PBMCs. The receptors were sampled from a woman aged 50 to 65 in good health and CMV-seropositive.

This chain connects TRBV4-1 to TRBJ2-1; D is unclear. Germline V gene lookup returns CDR1 MGHRA and CDR2 YSYEKL. The CDR3 totals 14 residues. Trimming left V 2 bases short and J 1 base short, with 6 bases between. The CDR3 region has the DNA TGCGCCAGCAGCCAAAGCGAATCCTACAATGAGCAGTTCTTC. Translating gives CASSQSESYNEQFF.

The CDR3 coding sequence is TGTGCCAGCAGCTTAGGTCAGCAGGAAAATTCACCCCTCCACTTT. Protein sequence: CASSLGQQENSPLHF. The chain uses TRBV11-2 and TRBJ1-6, with D uncertain. V was trimmed by 1 base and J by 7 bases, leaving 11 bases between them. The CDR3 is made up of 15 amino acids. Germline CDR1 reads SGHAT; CDR2 reads FQNNGV.

The chain links TRBV9 to TRBJ1-6; no definite D call. This CDR3 spans 15 amino acids. V was shortened by 3 bases and J by 0 bases, with 7 bases between the two germline ends. Germline CDR1 reads SGDLS; CDR2 reads YYNGEE. The CDR3 region is CASSASGSYNSPLHF. CDR3 nucleotides: TGTGCCAGCAGCGCGTCCGGCTCCTATAATTCACCCCTCCACTTT.

The chain combines TRBV2 with TRBJ1-5; D is perhaps TRBD1 (6 bases). Trimming cost V 6 bases and J 3 bases, with 12 bases left between them. This CDR3 is built from 14 residues. Germline CDR1 SNHLY, CDR2 FYNNEI. CDR3 DNA: TGTGCCAGCAGGATGAGGGACATCAATCAGCCCCAGCATTTT. Its translation: CASRMRDINQPQHF. The whole variable domain, filled in from reference TRBV2 and TRBJ1-5, reads EPEVTQTPSHQVTQMGQEVILRCVPISNHLYFYWYRQILGQKVEFLVSFYNNEISEKSEIFDDQFSVERPDGSNFTLKIRSTKLEDSAMYFCASRMRDINQPQHFGDGTRLSIL.

The table lists this clone with a few counts. This chain joins TRBV6-6 and TRBJ1-1; 8 nucleotides line up with TRBD1. V gave up 6 bases and J gave up 5 bases; unmatched junction bases: 8. The CDR3 sequence is 14 residues long. From germline, CDR1 is MNHNY and CDR2 SVGAGI (reference sequence). The CDR3 region is CASRPTGGYTEAFF. The CDR3 coding sequence is TGTGCCAGCAGACCCACAGGGGGTTATACTGAAGCTTTCTTT.

The V gene is TRBV5-1, the J gene TRBJ2-7; D remains unclear. CDR1 is SGHRS, CDR2 YFSETQ, per germline. Trimming shortened V by 4 bases and J by 0 bases, and 14 bases separated the two germline ends. This CDR3 region has 15 residues. Here the CDR3 reads CASSLGPANSYEQYF. CDR3 DNA: TGCGCCAGCAGCCTGGGCCCCGCGAACTCCTACGAGCAGTACTTC.

This chain uses TRBV5-4 with TRBJ2-3, with D hard to call. The CDR3 is 12 residues long. Germline CDR1 SGHNT, CDR2 YYREEE (reference sequence). V was clipped by 4 bases and J by 6 bases, with 9 bases between them. CDR3 bases: TGTGCCAGCAGCCTAAACGTGGATACGCAGTATTTT. Its protein is CASSLNVDTQYF.

The chain has TRBV25-1 and TRBJ2-5, with D perhaps matching TRBD1 (5 bases). This CDR3 is built from 15 residues. Germline CDR1 is MGHDK and CDR2 is SYGVNS. Trimming cost V 6 bases and J 5 bases, with 19 bases left between them. DNA for the CDR3: TGTGCCAGCAGGGCAGGGCAGAAGTCTGCGGAGACCCAGTACTTC. The encoded protein is CASRAGQKSAETQYF.

The chain links TRBV7-9 to TRBJ2-7, with D perhaps TRBD1 (7 bases). V gave up 2 bases and J gave up 4 bases, with 15 bases separating them. This CDR3 has 15 residues. Looked up from germline, CDR1 is SEHNR and CDR2 is FQNEAQ (reference sequence). The CDR3 here is CASSLRGDSAYEQYF. Written as DNA, the CDR3 is TGTGCCAGCAGCTTAAGGGGGGACAGTGCATACGAGCAGTACTTC.

The chain uses TRBV19 and TRBJ1-6, with 10 bases that match TRBD1. From germline, CDR1 is LNHDA and CDR2 SQIVND (reference sequence). J was trimmed by 10 bases and V by 10 bases; bases with no gene match: 10. The CDR3 has 14 residues. The CDR3 is CATTLTGGESPLHF. The CDR3 region has the DNA TGTGCCACGACTTTGACAGGGGGCGAGTCACCCCTCCACTTT.

This clone was detected once. The V call is TRBV2, the J call TRBJ2-3, with D perhaps TRBD2 (7 bases). The CDR3 length is 14 residues. The germline CDR1 and CDR2 sequences are SNHLY and FYNNEI. The V and J ends lost 7 bases and 9 bases respectively, with 20 bases between them. CDR3 nucleotide sequence: TGTGCCAGCAAGGGGGGGTCAGCAGCCGGCACGCAGTATTTT. This encodes CASKGGSAAGTQYF.

CDR3 sequence (DNA): TGCGCCAGCAGTAGAGCGGGGCGCACAGATACGCAGTATTTT. Protein product: CASSRAGRTDTQYF. The chain carries TRBV10-2 and TRBJ2-3; 7 positions match TRBD2. Trimming cost V 5 bases and J 1 base; bases outside gene matches: 3. Germline assignment: CDR1 WSHSY and CDR2 SAAADI. This CDR3 is built from 14 residues.

The chain joins TRBV5-1 to TRBJ2-5, with 7 positions matching TRBD2. The V gene's germline CDR1 is SGHRS and CDR2 YFSETQ. Losses at the gene ends were 4 bases for V and 2 bases for J; bases not matched to a gene: 5. The CDR3 is 14 residues long. The CDR3 DNA reads as TGCGCCAGCAGCCCGCTTAGCGGGCAAGAGACCCAGTACTTC. Translated: CASSPLSGQETQYF. Looking up the rest from reference TRBV5-1 and TRBJ2-5 gives the full variable domain: KAGVTQTPRYLIKTRGQQVTLSCSPISGHRSVSWYQQTPGQGLQFLFEYFSETQRNKGNFPGRFSGRQFSNSRSEMNVSTLELGDSALYLCASSPLSGQETQYFGPGTRLLVL.

In its sample, this clone was seen a few times. V and J are TRBV15 and TRBJ2-7; 7 bases agree with TRBD1. The CDR3 is 14 amino acids. Germline trimming cut 1 base from V and 5 bases from J; bases unmatched to any gene: 5. Germline loops: CDR1 LNHNV, CDR2 YYDKDF (reference sequence). This chain's CDR3 is CATSRGGDSDEQYF. The DNA of the CDR3 is TGTGCCACCAGCAGAGGTGGGGACAGCGACGAGCAGTACTTC.

The CDR3 nucleotides read TGTGCCAGCAGCTCCATTGGCGGAAACCGGGACACTCAAGACTATGGCTACACCTTC. Translated, it gives CASSSIGGNRDTQDYGYTF. This chain joins TRBV7-8 and TRBJ1-2, with D maybe TRBD1 (6 bases). V was trimmed by 4 bases and J by 3 bases, leaving 27 bases between them. CDR3 length: 19 amino acids. CDR1 and CDR2 from the germline V gene are SGHVS and FQNEAQ.

The chain has TRBV27 and TRBJ1-6, with 12 bases matching TRBD1. Germline V gene data show CDR1 as MNHEY and CDR2 as SMNVEV (reference sequence). With V trimmed by 6 bases and J by 7 bases, 7 bases remained unmatched. The length of the CDR3 is 16 residues. In nucleotides, the CDR3 is TGTGCCAGCAGCCAGCCGGGACAGGGGGCGAATTCACCCCTCCACTTT. Amino acid sequence: CASSQPGQGANSPLHF.

The rearrangement joins TRBV7-2 to TRBJ2-5; D may be TRBD2 (5 bases). CDR1 and CDR2 (germline): SGHTA, FQGNSA. Trimming cost V 5 bases and J 0 bases, with 16 bases left between them. This CDR3 comprises 16 residues. The CDR3 loop reads CASSTRITRNQETQYF. The DNA of the CDR3 is TGTGCCAGCAGCACCCGAATCACTAGAAACCAAGAGACCCAGTACTTC.

This chain links TRBV10-3 with TRBJ2-1; 9 positions match TRBD2. CDR1 ENHRY and CDR2 SYGVKD come from the germline V gene. The CDR3 is 16 residues long. The V segment lost 4 bases and the J segment 2 bases; nucleotides outside the gene matches: 6. CDR3: CAISGASGITYNEQFF. The CDR3 DNA follows: TGTGCCATCAGTGGGGCTAGCGGGATTACCTACAATGAGCAGTTCTTC.

The chain has TRBV11-3 and TRBJ2-1; maybe TRBD2 (7 bases). Deletions cut 3 bases from V and 1 base from J, with 10 bases between. The germline V gene encodes CDR1 SGHNT and CDR2 YENEEA. CDR3 length: 15 residues. The chain's CDR3 is CASSLGGASYNEQFF. The CDR3 nucleotides are TGTGCCAGCAGCTTGGGGGGGGCGTCCTACAATGAGCAGTTCTTC.

For the CDR3, the DNA is TGCGCCAGCAGTCCTAGCGGACTTCCTAACAATGAGCAGTTCTTC. Translation: CASSPSGLPNNEQFF. The chain carries TRBV10-2 and TRBJ2-1, with 7 bases fitting TRBD2. V lost 5 bases to trimming and J lost 5 bases; unmatched junction nucleotides: 9. The CDR3 is made up of 15 amino acids. In germline, CDR1 is WSHSY, CDR2 SAAADI.

In nucleotides, the CDR3 is TGTGCCAGCTTGGGACAGGACTATGGCTACACCTTC. Amino acids: CASLGQDYGYTF. The chain has TRBV6-1 and TRBJ1-2; 8 nucleotides align to TRBD1. Losses at the gene ends were 8 bases for V and 3 bases for J; bases not matched to a gene: 2. The CDR3 is made up of 12 amino acids. From germline, CDR1 is MNHNS and CDR2 SASEGT.

The CDR3 DNA reads as TGTGCCAGCAGTCCGTTTGGCAAAGGAGCAATCTCCTACGAGCAGTACTTC. Encoded protein: CASSPFGKGAISYEQYF. The V and J genes are TRBV27 and TRBJ2-7; no firm D call. Germline CDR1 MNHEY, CDR2 SMNVEV (reference sequence). The CDR3 spans 17 residues. V was cut by 5 bases and J by 0 bases, with 20 bases left in between.

The chain combines TRBV19 with TRBJ1-1; 7 positions agree with TRBD1. Germline V gene lookup returns CDR1 LNHDA and CDR2 SQIVND (reference sequence). J gave up 0 bases and V 4 bases, and 5 bases lay outside the gene matches. The CDR3 sequence is 15 residues long. CDR3 in amino acids: CASSRGQLMNTEAFF. In DNA form, the CDR3 reads TGTGCCAGTAGTAGGGGACAGCTAATGAACACTGAAGCTTTCTTT.

In DNA form, the CDR3 reads TGTGCCAGCAGTCAACGGGGGGCCGCGAACACCGGGGAGCTGTTTTTT. Protein: CASSQRGAANTGELFF. The chain links TRBV28 to TRBJ2-2; weak D call: TRBD2 (7 bases). The CDR3 contains 16 residues. V lost 5 bases and J lost 0, with 13 bases in between. Germline CDR1 reads MDHEN; CDR2 reads SYDVKM.

The CDR3 is CATAKTYLEAFF. CDR3 bases: TGTGCCACCGCCAAAACCTATCTTGAAGCTTTCTTT. This chain uses TRBV6-1 with TRBJ1-1, with D hard to call. Trimming took 10 bases from V and 7 from J, leaving 16 bases between them. CDR1 is MNHNS and CDR2 is SASEGT in the germline V gene. The CDR3 sequence is 12 residues long.

With regard to this clone: The sample carries other DNA sequences with the same CDR3. This rearrangement joins TRBV4-3 to TRBJ2-5, with 8 positions matching TRBD1. The CDR3 is made up of 15 amino acids. Trimming took 1 base from V and 0 from J; bases not matched to a gene: 1. Germline V lookup: CDR1 LGHNA, CDR2 YSLEER. The CDR3 coding sequence is TGCGCCAGCAGCCAAGGGACAGGGTACCAAGAGACCCAGTACTTC. It translates to CASSQGTGYQETQYF.

J is TRBJ2-3 and V is TRBV11-2; TRBD2 agrees at 12 bases. V dropped 7 bases and J dropped 5; count of bases not matched to a gene: 13. The CDR3 loop spans 17 amino acids. Per germline, CDR1 SGHAT and CDR2 FQNNGV. The CDR3 is CASTPQASGRAEDTQYF. The CDR3 DNA follows: TGTGCCAGCACCCCCCAGGCTAGCGGGAGGGCGGAAGATACGCAGTATTTT.

The CDR3 nucleotides are TGTGCCAGCAGCCAGAGGGGAGGGAGTTCAGCTCAGCCCCAGCATTTT. Translating gives CASSQRGGSSAQPQHF. This chain joins TRBV4-2 and TRBJ1-5, with a possible D match to TRBD1 (5 bases). The CDR3 is 16 residues long. Germline V CDR1 and CDR2: LGHNA, YNFKEQ. The V end was cut by 3 bases, the J end by 6 bases, with 18 bases between.

This rearrangement joins TRBV9 to TRBJ1-2; no definite D call. The CDR3 sequence is 13 residues long. CDR1 and CDR2 (germline): SGDLS, YYNGEE. The ends were cut back, 4 bases at V and 0 bases at J, with 7 bases in the middle. The CDR3 is CASSPDSNYGYTF. CDR3 sequence (DNA): TGTGCCAGCAGCCCGGACTCTAACTATGGCTACACCTTC.